This is a list of T cell receptor beta chains from one sample in a study of blood T cell repertoires in COVID-19. Profiling relied on immunoSEQ multiplex PCR, and the TCRdb table lists in-frame clones only, not all of them. The repertoire holds about 72,000 clones, with roughly 90% as singletons. Sequencing was done on a sample of peripheral blood. The receptor source for this set is a woman in her sixties or seventies with active COVID-19. Both conserved end residues are part of each CDR3. D genes are given only for firm matches. The size of a clone is reported for some rows only, either as once, few or many, or as a class for expanded clones.

j_gene: TRBJ2-5
v_gene: TRBV5-1
abundance: NA
d_gene: TRBD2
CDR3nt: TGCGCCAGCAGCTTGGCATCGCGGGAGAGGGAGACCCAGTACTTC
CDR3aa: CASSLASRERETQYF

j_gene: TRBJ2-1
v_gene: TRBV2
abundance: NA
d_gene: TRBD2
CDR3nt: TGTGCCAGCAGTGTGGAAGGGACTAGCTTTGAGCAGTTCTTC
CDR3aa: CASSVEGTSFEQFF

j_gene: TRBJ2-5
v_gene: TRBV19
abundance: NA
d_gene: TRBD2
CDR3nt: TGTGCCAGTAAGAGGCTAGCGGGACCTCAAGAGACCCAGTACTTC
CDR3aa: CASKRLAGPQETQYF

j_gene: TRBJ2-2
v_gene: TRBV5-1
abundance: NA
d_gene: TRBD2
CDR3nt: TGCGCCAGCAGCTCCCTTTCGACTAGCGGGAGATCCACCACCGGGGAGCTGTTTTTT
CDR3aa: CASSSLSTSGRSTTGELFF

j_gene: TRBJ2-5
v_gene: TRBV7-6
abundance: NA
d_gene: TRBD2
CDR3nt: TGTGCCAGCAGCTTAGTAGGGACTAGCCGGGAGACCCAGTACTTC
CDR3aa: CASSLVGTSRETQYF

j_gene: TRBJ2-1
v_gene: TRBV27
abundance: once
d_gene: NA
CDR3nt: TGTGCCAGCAGTCCCCTCAGCGAGGGTGAGCAGTTCTTC
CDR3aa: CASSPLSEGEQFF

j_gene: TRBJ2-1
v_gene: TRBV18
abundance: NA
d_gene: NA
CDR3nt: TGTGCCAGCCTATCATCTTCGGGAGATGAGCAGTTCTTC
CDR3aa: CASLSSSGDEQFF

j_gene: TRBJ2-3
v_gene: TRBV19
abundance: NA
d_gene: TRBD1
CDR3nt: TGTGCCAGTAGTAAAGGGGGCGCGAGCACAGATACGCAGTATTTT
CDR3aa: CASSKGGASTDTQYF

j_gene: TRBJ1-2
v_gene: TRBV28
abundance: once
d_gene: NA
CDR3nt: TGTGCCAGCAGTTCCCTGGGGGGGCGCACGGACTATGGCTACACCTTC
CDR3aa: CASSSLGGRTDYGYTF

j_gene: TRBJ2-1
v_gene: TRBV5-4
abundance: once
d_gene: TRBD1
CDR3nt: TGTGCCAGCAGCCCGACGGGACAGGGGAGCAATGAGCAGTTCTTC
CDR3aa: CASSPTGQGSNEQFF

j_gene: TRBJ2-6
v_gene: TRBV6-6
abundance: once
d_gene: NA
CDR3nt: TGTGCCAGCAGTTACTCTGGGCAGGGGTTTGACAACGTCCTGACTTTC
CDR3aa: CASSYSGQGFDNVLTF

j_gene: TRBJ2-7
v_gene: TRBV11-2
abundance: NA
d_gene: NA
CDR3nt: TGTGCCAGCGGCTGGGGGGACTTCTACGAGCAGTACTTC
CDR3aa: CASGWGDFYEQYF

j_gene: TRBJ2-5
v_gene: TRBV5-4
abundance: NA
d_gene: NA
CDR3nt: TGTGCCAGCAGCTTGAGTGGGGGGGAGACCCAGTACTTC
CDR3aa: CASSLSGGETQYF

j_gene: TRBJ1-4
v_gene: TRBV9
abundance: NA
d_gene: TRBD1
CDR3nt: TGTGCCAGCAGCACTGGACAGGGGGGAGCTAATGAAAAACTGTTTTTT
CDR3aa: CASSTGQGGANEKLFF

j_gene: TRBJ1-6
v_gene: TRBV20-1
abundance: NA
d_gene: NA
CDR3nt: TGCAGTGCTAGTCTGACCCCGGGGTCCTATAATTCACCCCTCCACTTT
CDR3aa: CSASLTPGSYNSPLHF

j_gene: TRBJ1-3
v_gene: TRBV5-6
abundance: NA
d_gene: NA
CDR3nt: TGTGCCAGCAGCTTGCTTCAGTTCTCTGGAAACACCATATATTTT
CDR3aa: CASSLLQFSGNTIYF

j_gene: TRBJ2-2
v_gene: TRBV6-5
abundance: NA
d_gene: TRBD1
CDR3nt: TGTGCCAGCATGCCGGGACAGGTTACCGGGGAGCTGTTTTTT
CDR3aa: CASMPGQVTGELFF

j_gene: TRBJ2-1
v_gene: TRBV10-3
abundance: NA
d_gene: TRBD2
CDR3nt: TGTGCCATCAGTGAGTATTCGGGGGGGAACAATGAGCAGTTCTTC
CDR3aa: CAISEYSGGNNEQFF

j_gene: TRBJ1-1
v_gene: TRBV27
abundance: once
d_gene: TRBD1
CDR3nt: TGTGCCAGCAGTGCGACCGGGACAGGGTCCACTGAAGCTTTCTTT
CDR3aa: CASSATGTGSTEAFF

j_gene: TRBJ2-2
v_gene: TRBV3-1/TRBV3-2
abundance: once
d_gene: TRBD2
CDR3nt: TGTGCCAGCAGCCAAGATCAAGGCGGGAGCGCGAACACCGGGGAGCTGTTTTTT
CDR3aa: CASSQDQGGSANTGELFF

j_gene: TRBJ2-5
v_gene: TRBV9
abundance: NA
d_gene: TRBD2
CDR3nt: TGTGCCAGCAGCGTAGCCGATTCTAGCGGGAGGCGCCAAGAGACCCAGTACTTC
CDR3aa: CASSVADSSGRRQETQYF

j_gene: TRBJ1-1
v_gene: TRBV5-8
abundance: NA
d_gene: NA
CDR3nt: TGTGCCAGCAGCTCGTACGGGGGGCGAGCTGAAGCTTTCTTT
CDR3aa: CASSSYGGRAEAFF

j_gene: TRBJ2-3
v_gene: TRBV6-6
abundance: NA
d_gene: TRBD1
CDR3nt: TGTGCCAGCAGTCGACAGACAGGGGATACGCAGTATTTT
CDR3aa: CASSRQTGDTQYF

j_gene: TRBJ2-2
v_gene: TRBV3-1/TRBV3-2
abundance: NA
d_gene: TRBD1
CDR3nt: TGTGCCAGCAGCCAAGTCTCCAGGGGGTACCAACCCAACACCGGGGAGCTGTTTTTT
CDR3aa: CASSQVSRGYQPNTGELFF

j_gene: TRBJ2-1
v_gene: TRBV5-8
abundance: NA
d_gene: NA
CDR3nt: TGTGCCAGCAGCTTGGAGGGGTCCCCCTACAATGAGCAGTTCTTC
CDR3aa: CASSLEGSPYNEQFF

j_gene: TRBJ2-1
v_gene: TRBV28
abundance: NA
d_gene: TRBD2
CDR3nt: TGTGCCAGCAGTTTATCCACATATGGCAGCGGGAGGACCTCGAGTGAGCAGTTCTTC
CDR3aa: CASSLSTYGSGRTSSEQFF

j_gene: TRBJ1-4
v_gene: TRBV19
abundance: NA
d_gene: NA
CDR3nt: TGTGCCAGTAGTCCGGAGTTAAACTCCAATGAAAAACTGTTTTTT
CDR3aa: CASSPELNSNEKLFF

j_gene: TRBJ2-7
v_gene: TRBV5-1
abundance: once
d_gene: NA
CDR3nt: TGCGCCAGCAGACTGGGAGACGCCTCGACCTACGAGCAGTACTTC
CDR3aa: CASRLGDASTYEQYF

j_gene: TRBJ2-7
v_gene: TRBV27
abundance: NA
d_gene: NA
CDR3nt: TGTGCCAGCAGTTCCCCTCTCACAGGGTCCTACGAGCAGTACTTC
CDR3aa: CASSSPLTGSYEQYF

j_gene: TRBJ2-4
v_gene: TRBV6-5
abundance: once
d_gene: TRBD1
CDR3nt: TGTGCCAGCAGTCAGGACAGGGGGGACATTCAGTACTTC
CDR3aa: CASSQDRGDIQYF

j_gene: TRBJ2-3
v_gene: TRBV9
abundance: NA
d_gene: TRBD2
CDR3nt: TGTGCCAGCAGCGTCAGGGCTAGCGGCCTCACAGATACGCAGTATTTT
CDR3aa: CASSVRASGLTDTQYF

j_gene: TRBJ1-1
v_gene: TRBV9
abundance: NA
d_gene: NA
CDR3nt: TGTGCCAGCAGCCCCACAGGCGACCATGTCACTGAAGCTTTCTTT
CDR3aa: CASSPTGDHVTEAFF

j_gene: TRBJ2-3
v_gene: TRBV5-1
abundance: NA
d_gene: NA
CDR3nt: TGCGCCAGCAGCTTGGGCGGGCGCACAGATACGCAGTATTTT
CDR3aa: CASSLGGRTDTQYF

j_gene: TRBJ2-1
v_gene: TRBV5-1
abundance: NA
d_gene: TRBD2
CDR3nt: TGCGCCAGCAGCTTGATACTAGCGGGAAATGAGCAGTTCTTC
CDR3aa: CASSLILAGNEQFF

j_gene: TRBJ2-7
v_gene: TRBV28
abundance: NA
d_gene: TRBD2
CDR3nt: TGTGCCAGCAGTGTCCTAGCGGGAGGGCCCCCCGTCGAGCAGTACTTC
CDR3aa: CASSVLAGGPPVEQYF